The rows below give T cell receptor beta chains drawn from one sample of a study of shared clonotypes between healthy human individuals. The assay was immunoSEQ multiplex PCR, and TCRdb's table has in-frame clones only and misses some. Of about 650,000 clones in the sample, 95% to 96% are singletons; the top ten hold 0.11%. The source material was naive CD8+ T cells sorted from blood. These receptors originate from a woman aged 25 to 45 in good health. Each CDR3 is given with its conserved first and last residue. D genes are given only for firm matches. A row's size may be missing; if present it is once, few, many or a size class.

>TRBJ2-7|.|.|TRBV14
TGTGCCAGCAGCCAAGATAGGAGCACCTACGAGCAGTACTTC
CASSQDRSTYEQYF
>TRBJ2-7|.|TRBD1|TRBV5-1
TGCGCCAGCAGCTCCGGGACAGGCCCCACCTACGAGCAGTACTTC
CASSSGTGPTYEQYF
>TRBJ2-3|.|.|TRBV28
TGTGCCAGCAGTTTGGGCCGGAGCCTCAATACGCAGTATTTT
CASSLGRSLNTQYF
>TRBJ2-7|.|.|TRBV29-1
TGCAGCGCACGGACAGTTAACTCCTACGAGCAGTACTTC
CSARTVNSYEQYF
>TRBJ2-1|.|.|TRBV7-9
TGTGCCAGCAGAAGGGGACTCGGGGTGAATGAGCAGTTCTTC
CASRRGLGVNEQFF
>TRBJ2-7|.|TRBD2|TRBV14
TGTGCCAGCAGCCAAGATGTGCTAGCGGGAACCTACGAGCAGTACTTC
CASSQDVLAGTYEQYF
>TRBJ1-5|.|.|TRBV19
TGTGCCAGTAGTCCTCTAGAAACAGAATATAGCAATCAGCCCCAGCATTTT
CASSPLETEYSNQPQHF
>TRBJ1-2|.|.|TRBV7-9
TGTGCCAGCAGCTTATCGGGGTCCGGCGATGGCTACACCTTC
CASSLSGSGDGYTF
>TRBJ2-5|.|.|TRBV5-1
TGCGCCAGCAGCATCTCCGACCGGCGGAGGGGACAAGAGACCCAGTACTTC
CASSISDRRRGQETQYF
>TRBJ2-7|.|.|TRBV29-1
TGCAGCGTTCACAGCGCCGACTCCTACGAGCAGTACTTC
CSVHSADSYEQYF
>TRBJ2-7|.|TRBD1|TRBV4-1
TGCGCCAGCAGCCAAATTGGGACAGGGGATTACGAGCAGTACTTC
CASSQIGTGDYEQYF
>TRBJ2-1|.|TRBD1|TRBV27
TGTGCCAGCAGTTTCGGGACAGAATACAATGAGCAGTTCTTC
CASSFGTEYNEQFF
>TRBJ1-2|.|.|TRBV4-1
TGCGCCAGCAGCCAAGAAATGGTCAGTACGTACGGTGGCTACACCTTC
CASSQEMVSTYGGYTF
>TRBJ2-2|.|.|TRBV23-1
TGCGCCAGCAGTCAACGGCAGAACACCGGGGAGCTGTTTTTT
CASSQRQNTGELFF
>TRBJ2-1|.|TRBD1|TRBV13
TGTGCCAGCAGCCCCCCGGGACAGGGGCAGTTCTTC
CASSPPGQGQFF
>TRBJ2-2|.|TRBD2|TRBV6-5
TGTGCCAGCAGTTACCCGACTAGCGGGAGCGGGGAGCTGTTTTTT
CASSYPTSGSGELFF
>TRBJ2-5|.|.|TRBV28
TGTGCCAGCAGTTTCTCGGCCGTCCAAGAGACCCAGTACTTC
CASSFSAVQETQYF
>TRBJ2-6|.|TRBD1|TRBV18
TGTGCCAGCTCACAGGGGGCAATCGGTTCTGGGGCCAACGTCCTGACTTTC
CASSQGAIGSGANVLTF
>TRBJ2-7|few|.|TRBV7-9
TGTGCCAGCAGGCAGGGGACCGACGAGCAGTACTTC
CASRQGTDEQYF
>TRBJ2-2|once|TRBD1|TRBV7-6
TGTGCCAGCAGCTTCGGACAGGGGCCGCCGGCCGGGGAGCTGTTTTTT
CASSFGQGPPAGELFF
>TRBJ2-7|.|TRBD1|TRBV25-1
TGTGCCAGCAGTTGGGACAGTTTCTACGAGCAGTACTTC
CASSWDSFYEQYF
>TRBJ1-1|.|.|TRBV27
TGTGCCAGCAGTCCCGAAATCCCCATTTATACTGAAGCTTTCTTT
CASSPEIPIYTEAFF
>TRBJ2-3|.|.|TRBV7-3
TGTGCCAGCAGCCTAAGCGGCCTCTTGGCAGATACGCAGTATTTT
CASSLSGLLADTQYF
>TRBJ1-1|.|.|TRBV19
TGTGCCAGTAGTATGTATACTGAAGCTTTCTTT
CASSMYTEAFF